One sample yielded the 26 T cell receptor beta chains listed below, sequenced in a study of human T cells and chemical hapten exposure. Time point meaning: patch test 2, 6 weeks after DPC sensitization. Treatment described: therapeutic diphenylcyclopropenone sensitization with weekly scalp DPC. Each CDR3 protein gets one entry after TCRdb re-called the RACE reads with MiXCR. There are fewer than 85,000 distinct CDR3 sequences in the sample; about 9.9% occur only once, and 1.5% to 2% lies in the top ten. This material consisted of whole blood, taken in connection with sensitization to the hapten diphenylcyclopropenone (DPC). All receptors come from a man in his late teens or twenties with alopecia areata. Some clones in this sample may be carry-over from other donors' samples.

Only a few counts were recorded for this clonotype. CDR3 sequence: CASSVAGYNEQFF. The DNA of the CDR3 is TGTGCCAGCAGCGTAGCCGGGTACAATGAGCAGTTCTTC. The chain joins TRBV9 to TRBJ2-1; D is ambiguous. The germline CDR1 and CDR2 sequences are SGDLS and YYNGEE. Trimming stripped 0 bases from V and 4 bases from J, with 5 bases between. The CDR3 covers 13 residues.

This chain uses TRBV11-2 with TRBJ2-6; D remains ambiguous. CDR3 size: 13 residues. Germline CDR1 and CDR2: SGHAT and FQNNGV. Trimming took 1 base from V and 10 from J, leaving 8 bases between them. CDR3: CASSLVSGNVLTF. The CDR3 nucleotides are TGTGCCAGCAGCTTAGTTTCCGGGAACGTCCTGACTTTC.

This chain links TRBV5-6 with TRBJ2-1; TRBD2 agrees at 7 bases. CDR3 length: 17 residues. J gave up 5 bases and V 5 bases, and 16 bases lay outside the gene matches. The germline V gene encodes CDR1 SGHDT and CDR2 YYEEEE. The CDR3 coding sequence is TGTGCCAGCAGTCTCGGGAGGAGGGGCCCTCGGGACAATGAGCAGTTCTTC. Its translation is CASSLGRRGPRDNEQFF.

This clonotype appeared a few times. The chain has TRBV29-1 and TRBJ1-1, with TRBD1 as a possible D gene (5 bases). Trimming pared 5 bases from V and 0 bases from J, leaving 13 bases between. The CDR3 extends over 14 amino acids. Germline V gives CDR1 SQVTM, CDR2 ANQGSEA. The DNA for the CDR3 is TGCAGCGTTACTCCGGGGGAATTGAACACTGAAGCTTTCTTT. Protein sequence: CSVTPGELNTEAFF.

V gene TRBV7-8 combines with J gene TRBJ1-2, with a tentative D call TRBD1 (5 bases). V was trimmed by 5 bases and J by 3 bases, leaving 10 bases between them. Germline lookup yields CDR1 SGHVS and CDR2 FQNEAQ. There are 13 residues in the CDR3. CDR3: CASSRGPDYGYTF. CDR3 coding DNA: TGTGCCAGCAGCAGGGGACCTGACTATGGCTACACCTTC.

The genes are TRBV7-2 and TRBJ2-3, with 7 bases identical to TRBD1. Germline V lookup: CDR1 SGHTA, CDR2 FQGNSA. The CDR3 is 14 amino acids. V lost 3 bases to trimming and J lost 1 base; unmatched junction nucleotides: 1. CDR3: CASSFGQGTDTQYF. CDR3 DNA sequence: TGTGCCAGCAGCTTCGGACAGGGCACAGATACGCAGTATTTT.

This clonotype was recorded many times. The V gene is TRBV6-2 or TRBV6-3, the J gene TRBJ2-1; D possibly uses TRBD1 or TRBD2 (5 bases each). Germline V lookup: CDR1 MNHEY, CDR2 SVGEGT. CDR3 length equals 16 residues. V was cut by 4 bases and J by 2 bases, with 15 bases left in between. CDR3 DNA sequence: TGTGCCAGCAGTTTCCCGAGGGGAAGCCCCTACAATGAGCAGTTCTTC. This encodes CASSFPRGSPYNEQFF.

This clonotype was seen a handful of times. This chain connects TRBV5-1 to TRBJ1-6; the D is unclear. With 7 bases removed from V and 6 bases from J, the gap between germline ends came to 11 bases. Germline V gene data show CDR1 as SGHRS and CDR2 as YFSETQ. The CDR3 contains 13 residues. In nucleotides, the CDR3 is TGCGCCAGCCGGGTCGCCACTAATTCACCCCTCCACTTT. It translates to CASRVATNSPLHF.

The genes are TRBV7-8 and TRBJ2-1; D is perhaps TRBD2 (7 bases). This CDR3 has 15 residues. V gave up 5 bases and J gave up 3 bases, with 14 bases separating them. Germline loops: CDR1 SGHVS, CDR2 FQNEAQ. The CDR3 loop is CASSQWEGDYNEQFF. In DNA, the CDR3 is TGTGCCAGCAGCCAGTGGGAGGGGGACTACAATGAGCAGTTCTTC. Complete variable domain (other parts from reference TRBV7-8 and TRBJ2-1): GAGVSQSPRYKVAKRGQDVALRCDPISGHVSLFWYQQALGQGPEFLTYFQNEAQLDKSGLPSDRFFAERPEGSVSTLKIQRTQQEDSAVYLCASSQWEGDYNEQFFGPGTRLTVL.

The genes are TRBV4-3 and TRBJ1-1, with a possible D match to TRBD1 (6 bases). V was shortened by 4 bases and J by 11 bases, with 17 bases between the two germline ends. The CDR3 covers 13 residues. Per the germline V gene, CDR1 is LGHNA and CDR2 is YSLEER. The CDR3 loop is CASSPQQGYSAFF. The CDR3 DNA is TGCGCCAGCAGCCCCCAACAGGGTTATAGCGCTTTCTTT.

This clonotype was seen many times. The chain combines TRBV7-2 with TRBJ2-5; possibly TRBD1 or TRBD2 for D (5 bases each). The CDR3 has 17 amino acids. The germline gives CDR1 SGHTA, CDR2 FQGNSA. V was cut by 4 bases and J by 1 base, with 19 bases left in between. CDR3 in amino acids: CASSSFGAGEFQETQYF. The CDR3 DNA is TGTGCCAGCAGCTCCTTCGGGGCCGGGGAGTTCCAAGAGACCCAGTACTTC.

There are many counts of this clonotype. Compared with germline, one end of the junction differs, possibly owing to a read error. The chain links TRBV5-4 to TRBJ2-6, with D unresolved. This CDR3 region has 13 residues. Germline V lookup: CDR1 SGHNT, CDR2 YYREEE (reference sequence). The DNA of the CDR3 is TGTGCCTGCAGTCGCGCGGGGGCCAACGTCCTGACTTTC. This sequence encodes CACSRAGANVLTF.

This CDR3 is CSVLKGAEGNTIYF. CDR3 DNA: TGCAGCGTTCTTAAGGGGGCCGAAGGAAACACCATATATTTT. The chain joins TRBV29-1 to TRBJ1-3; 7 bases match TRBD1. Trimming removed 5 bases from V and 4 bases from J; junction bases left unmatched: 8. This CDR3 has 14 residues. Germline loops: CDR1 SQVTM, CDR2 ANQGSEA. Based on the CDR3 plus reference TRBV29-1 and TRBJ1-3, the full variable domain is SAVISQKPSRDICQRGTSLTIQCQVDSQVTMMFWYRQQPGQSLTLIATANQGSEATYESGFVIDKFPISRPNLTFSTLTVSNMSPEDSSIYLCSVLKGAEGNTIYFGEGSWLTVV.

As concerns this clonotype: A clone one base away is much larger, so this may be a read error. The rearrangement joins TRBV28 to TRBJ2-7; either TRBD1 or TRBD2 may fit D (5 bases each). The CDR3 has 14 residues. V was trimmed by 4 bases and J by 5 bases, leaving 15 bases between them. Per the germline V gene, CDR1 is MDHEN and CDR2 is SYDVKM. CDR3 coding DNA: TGTGCCAGCAGTTCTCGGGGCAGGCTCGACGAGCAGTACTTC. Its protein product is CASSSRGRLDEQYF.

This clonotype was detected only a few times. The gene calls are TRBV7-7 and TRBJ1-1; D gene uncertain. This CDR3 spans 13 amino acids. The germline V gene encodes CDR1 SSHAT and CDR2 FNYEAQ (reference sequence). V was trimmed by 4 bases and J by 2 bases, leaving 8 bases between them. Written as DNA, the CDR3 is TGTGCCAGCAGCTCTGGGATAAACACTGAAGCTTTCTTT. Protein sequence: CASSSGINTEAFF.

This clonotype occurred many times. The rearrangement uses TRBV6-5 and TRBJ1-4; D is unresolved. The CDR3 runs 15 residues. Germline V lookup: CDR1 MNHEY, CDR2 SVGAGI. Trimming took 2 bases from V and 2 from J, leaving 9 bases between them. This CDR3 is CASSYTFPTNEKLFF. The CDR3 DNA reads as TGTGCCAGCAGTTACACGTTTCCGACTAATGAAAAACTGTTTTTT.

A few counts support this clonotype. The V and J genes are TRBV29-1 and TRBJ1-4; D unclear. The ends were cut back, 6 bases at V and 8 bases at J, with 7 bases in the middle. The germline V gene has CDR1 SQVTM and CDR2 ANQGSEA. This CDR3 spans 10 amino acids. CDR3 protein: CSVLGEKLFF. CDR3 coding DNA: TGCAGCGTCCTGGGGGAAAAACTGTTTTTT.

This clonotype was picked up a small number of times. This sequence joins TRBV18 and TRBJ1-2, with D hard to call. The V and J ends lost 3 bases and 8 bases respectively, with 13 bases between them. This CDR3 has 13 residues. In germline, CDR1 is KGHSH, CDR2 LQKENI. The chain's CDR3 is CASSPQEKLGYTF. CDR3 nucleotide sequence: TGTGCCAGCTCACCCCAAGAAAAACTGGGCTACACCTTC.

This clonotype was detected only a few times. V is TRBV7-9 and J is TRBJ2-2; D is ambiguous. The germline V gene has CDR1 SEHNR and CDR2 FQNEAQ (reference sequence). This CDR3 has 13 amino acids. The ends were cut back, 3 bases at V and 6 bases at J, with 8 bases in the middle. CDR3 DNA: TGTGCCAGCAGCTTTTTGCCTGCCGGGGAGCTGTTTTTT. This codes for CASSFLPAGELFF.

The chain joins TRBV7-8 to TRBJ1-1; D uncertain. The V and J ends lost 6 bases and 1 base respectively, with 12 bases between them. Germline CDR1 is SGHVS and CDR2 is FQNEAQ. The CDR3 runs to 14 residues. As DNA, the CDR3 is TGTGCCAGCAGGACTCCCACCGGGAACACTGAAGCTTTCTTT. It is translated as CASRTPTGNTEAFF. The full variable domain, completed using reference TRBV7-8 and TRBJ1-1, is GAGVSQSPRYKVAKRGQDVALRCDPISGHVSLFWYQQALGQGPEFLTYFQNEAQLDKSGLPSDRFFAERPEGSVSTLKIQRTQQEDSAVYLCASRTPTGNTEAFFGQGTRLTVV.

At least ten counts were recorded for this clonotype. The chain couples TRBV20-1 to TRBJ1-2; no reliable D call. The CDR3 sequence is 14 residues long. V lost 1 base and J lost 10, with 19 bases in between. The germline V gene encodes CDR1 DFQATT and CDR2 SNEGSKA (reference sequence). CDR3 in DNA: TGCAGTGCTAGAGCCGGGTTTCTGGGGAATGACTACACCTTC. This gives the protein CSARAGFLGNDYTF.

This clonotype was observed a few times. The chain is built from TRBV12-2 and TRBJ1-1. TRBV12-2 is described as a pseudogene. This CDR3 contains 12 residues. The CDR3 DNA reads as TGTGCAAGTCGCTTAGGGGTTATGGAAGCTTTCTTT. Amino acids: CASRLGVMEAFF.

There are many counts of this clonotype. Likely a read error: the CDR3 ends without its conserved phenylalanine or tryptophan. Because the CDR3's place on the DNA is in doubt, the DNA is left out and the CDR3 is given as listed by TCRdb. The J gene is TRBJ1-1, the V gene TRBV6-6; the table's D gene call, TRBD1, was not cross checked with the DNA. Ends included, the CDR3 has 11 residues. From germline, CDR1 is MNHNY and CDR2 SVGAGI (reference sequence). Here the CDR3 reads CASSGDRYWEI.

The sample holds a few counts of this clonotype. The chain carries TRBV4-3 and TRBJ2-2; maybe TRBD2 (6 bases). The V end was cut by 2 bases, the J end by 4 bases, with 23 bases between. The CDR3 extends over 19 amino acids. Germline V lookup: CDR1 LGHNA, CDR2 YSLEER. This CDR3 reads CASSQLQTRYGAATGELFF. Here the CDR3 DNA reads TGCGCCAGCAGCCAACTCCAGACTAGATATGGTGCGGCCACCGGGGAGCTGTTTTTT.

V is TRBV12-3 or TRBV12-4 and J is TRBJ1-2; a possible D gene is TRBD1 (5 bases). The CDR3 is 16 amino acids. Trimming took 4 bases from V and 2 from J, leaving 17 bases between them. Here the CDR3 DNA reads TGTGCCAGCAGTTCTGGGGCGACACCGACGAACTATGGCTACACCTTC. This sequence encodes CASSSGATPTNYGYTF.

This clonotype was found many times. This chain uses TRBV7-9 with TRBJ2-3; 8 positions agree with TRBD1. The CDR3 covers 17 residues. Per germline, CDR1 SEHNR and CDR2 FQNEAQ (reference sequence). Trimming removed 5 bases from V and 1 base from J; junction bases left unmatched: 11. The CDR3 region is CASSPPSDRVGTDTQYF. Written as DNA, the CDR3 is TGTGCCAGCAGCCCACCATCGGACAGGGTTGGCACAGATACGCAGTATTTT.